The rows below give T cell receptor beta chains drawn from one sample of a study of PD-1 blockade in classical Hodgkin lymphoma. The method was immunoSEQ multiplex PCR; TCRdb's version includes in-frame clones alone and lacks a portion of them. The sample has some 60,000 clones, roughly nine tenths seen once. Sequenced material: peripheral blood mononuclear cells (PBMCs), taken at baseline. Receptors were obtained from a human donor with classical Hodgkin lymphoma. Both conserved end residues are part of each CDR3. Each record gives: J gene, D gene, V gene, CDR3 DNA, CDR3 protein. A D gene is named only where the DNA matches it firmly.

j_call: TRBJ2-7
d_call: -
v_call: TRBV29-1
cdr3_nt: TGCAGCGTTGTAACCCGGGCCGAAGACGAGCAGTACTTC
cdr3_aa: CSVVTRAEDEQYF

j_call: TRBJ1-5
d_call: -
v_call: TRBV21-1
cdr3_nt: TGTGCCAGCATCCCGAAGGTCGGGGGACACTTCCATCAGCCCCAGCATTTT
cdr3_aa: CASIPKVGGHFHQPQHF

j_call: TRBJ1-1
d_call: -
v_call: TRBV19
cdr3_nt: TGTGCCAGTAGTATGGGGAGTGAAGCTTTCTTT
cdr3_aa: CASSMGSEAFF

j_call: TRBJ2-5
d_call: -
v_call: TRBV19
cdr3_nt: TGTGCCAGTAGTCCTCAGAGGGACACGGAGACCCAGTACTTC
cdr3_aa: CASSPQRDTETQYF

j_call: TRBJ1-6
d_call: -
v_call: TRBV27
cdr3_nt: TGTGCCAGCAGACCCCCCTCCTATAATTCACCCCTCCACTTT
cdr3_aa: CASRPPSYNSPLHF

j_call: TRBJ2-5
d_call: TRBD1
v_call: TRBV6-5
cdr3_nt: TGTGCCAGCAGTTACTCGGACAGGGCCCCCACGGAGACCCAGTACTTC
cdr3_aa: CASSYSDRAPTETQYF

j_call: TRBJ1-1
d_call: -
v_call: TRBV5-1
cdr3_nt: TGCGCCAGCAGCTTCAACAGGACCTTGAACACTGAAGCTTTCTTT
cdr3_aa: CASSFNRTLNTEAFF

j_call: TRBJ1-2
d_call: -
v_call: TRBV4-1
cdr3_nt: TGCGCCAGCAGCCAGAGACCCTTCTATGGCTACACCTTC
cdr3_aa: CASSQRPFYGYTF

j_call: TRBJ2-1
d_call: -
v_call: TRBV27
cdr3_nt: TGTGCCAGCAGTTTCCAGGGAGCCTACAATGAGCAGTTCTTC
cdr3_aa: CASSFQGAYNEQFF

j_call: TRBJ2-1
d_call: -
v_call: TRBV5-1
cdr3_nt: TGCGCCAGCAGCTCCCCAGGGCCCCCTAACAATGAGCAGTTCTTC
cdr3_aa: CASSSPGPPNNEQFF

j_call: TRBJ1-5
d_call: -
v_call: TRBV6-1
cdr3_nt: TGTGCCAGCAGTGAAAGAATCCTGGGGGGCAATCAGCCCCAGCATTTT
cdr3_aa: CASSERILGGNQPQHF

j_call: TRBJ1-2
d_call: -
v_call: TRBV5-5
cdr3_nt: TGTGCCAGCAGGCCCCTGACAGGTACTTGGGGCTACACCTTC
cdr3_aa: CASRPLTGTWGYTF

j_call: TRBJ1-2
d_call: -
v_call: TRBV7-9
cdr3_nt: TGTGCCAGCAGCTCCCTCGGGGTACGAGCTAACTATGGCTACACCTTC
cdr3_aa: CASSSLGVRANYGYTF

j_call: TRBJ2-5
d_call: TRBD2
v_call: TRBV6-1
cdr3_nt: TGTGCCAGCAGTGAATACCTAGCGGGGGGCCTCCAAGAGACCCAGTACTTC
cdr3_aa: CASSEYLAGGLQETQYF

j_call: TRBJ1-5
d_call: -
v_call: TRBV4-2
cdr3_nt: TGTGCCAGCAGCCAAGTCGGCCAGCCCCAGCATTTT
cdr3_aa: CASSQVGQPQHF

j_call: TRBJ1-5
d_call: TRBD1
v_call: TRBV7-9
cdr3_nt: TGTGCCAGCAGCGGCGTTACAGGGGCCGAACAACAGCCCCAGCATTTT
cdr3_aa: CASSGVTGAEQQPQHF

j_call: TRBJ2-1
d_call: -
v_call: TRBV7-2
cdr3_nt: TGTGCCAGCAGCCGAGATAGCGGTCACAATGAGCAGTTCTTC
cdr3_aa: CASSRDSGHNEQFF

j_call: TRBJ2-6
d_call: TRBD1
v_call: TRBV27
cdr3_nt: TGTGCCAGCAGTTTCGGACAGGGTGCCGGGGCCAACGTCCTGACTTTC
cdr3_aa: CASSFGQGAGANVLTF

j_call: TRBJ1-2
d_call: -
v_call: TRBV2
cdr3_nt: TGTGCCAGCAGTGGGGGTCCTAACTATGGCTACACCTTC
cdr3_aa: CASSGGPNYGYTF

j_call: TRBJ1-4
d_call: TRBD1
v_call: TRBV6-6
cdr3_nt: TGTGCCAGCAGAACAGGGCAGGGGGTAATGTATGAAAAACTGTTTTTT
cdr3_aa: CASRTGQGVMYEKLFF

j_call: TRBJ2-7
d_call: TRBD1
v_call: TRBV18
cdr3_nt: TGTGCCAGCTCAACGCGACAGGGTACCTACGAGCAGTACTTC
cdr3_aa: CASSTRQGTYEQYF

j_call: TRBJ1-3
d_call: -
v_call: TRBV13
cdr3_nt: TGTGCCAGCAGCTTAAGGGGGGAAAGCTCTGGAAACACCATATATTTT
cdr3_aa: CASSLRGESSGNTIYF

j_call: TRBJ1-2
d_call: -
v_call: TRBV6-6
cdr3_nt: TGTGCCAGCAGCCCCGAGGGCGAGTATGGCTACACCTTC
cdr3_aa: CASSPEGEYGYTF

j_call: TRBJ1-2
d_call: -
v_call: TRBV13
cdr3_nt: TGTGCCAGCAGCTTAGCTGGTTTAGGAGGGGCGTACTATGGCTACACCTTC
cdr3_aa: CASSLAGLGGAYYGYTF

j_call: TRBJ2-1
d_call: -
v_call: TRBV2
cdr3_nt: TGTGCCAGCTCGAAAAGTGGGGGTTCCTACAATGAGCAGTTCTTC
cdr3_aa: CASSKSGGSYNEQFF

j_call: TRBJ1-1
d_call: -
v_call: TRBV5-1
cdr3_nt: TGCGCCAGCAGCTTCCAGGGCGGGAACACTGAAGCTTTCTTT
cdr3_aa: CASSFQGGNTEAFF

j_call: TRBJ1-5
d_call: TRBD1
v_call: TRBV6-6
cdr3_nt: TGTGCCAGCAGTTATGGACAGGGGGGCGATCAGCCCCAGCATTTT
cdr3_aa: CASSYGQGGDQPQHF